The TCR beta chain described here comes from a study of graft-versus-host responses after intestinal transplantation. The CDR3 has 15 amino acids. The germline V and J ends were trimmed by 4 bases and 7 bases, with 18 bases remaining between them. CDR1 is SGHRS and CDR2 is YFSETQ in the germline V gene. TCRdb's copy holds only in-frame clones and misses some; the assay was immunoSEQ multiplex PCR. This sample has tens of thousands of clones, with roughly 90% found just once. A remark on this clone: Its cognate antigen is unknown.

The input for sequencing was unstimulated CD4+ T cells sorted from spleen or lymph node cells, taken before intestinal transplant. This sequence originates from a human donor who received an intestinal transplant. V usage is TRBV5-1 and J usage is TRBJ1-5; no clear D gene. CDR3 bases: TGCGCCAGCAGCCGTTCTGGGATAATAGGCCAGCCCCAGCATTTT. Translated: CASSRSGIIGQPQHF.